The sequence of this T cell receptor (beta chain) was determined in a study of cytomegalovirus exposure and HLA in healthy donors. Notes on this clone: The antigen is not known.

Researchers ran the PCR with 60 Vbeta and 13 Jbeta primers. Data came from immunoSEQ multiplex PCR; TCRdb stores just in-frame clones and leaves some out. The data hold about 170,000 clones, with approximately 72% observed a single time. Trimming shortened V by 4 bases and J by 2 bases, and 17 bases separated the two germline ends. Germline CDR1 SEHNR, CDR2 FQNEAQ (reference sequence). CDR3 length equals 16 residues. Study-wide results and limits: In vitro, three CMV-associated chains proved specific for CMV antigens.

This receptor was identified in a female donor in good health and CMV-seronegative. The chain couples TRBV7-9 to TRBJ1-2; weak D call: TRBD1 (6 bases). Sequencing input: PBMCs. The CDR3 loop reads CASSSDRTARNYGYTF. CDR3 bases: TGTGCCAGCAGCTCAGACCGGACAGCTCGCAACTATGGCTACACCTTC.